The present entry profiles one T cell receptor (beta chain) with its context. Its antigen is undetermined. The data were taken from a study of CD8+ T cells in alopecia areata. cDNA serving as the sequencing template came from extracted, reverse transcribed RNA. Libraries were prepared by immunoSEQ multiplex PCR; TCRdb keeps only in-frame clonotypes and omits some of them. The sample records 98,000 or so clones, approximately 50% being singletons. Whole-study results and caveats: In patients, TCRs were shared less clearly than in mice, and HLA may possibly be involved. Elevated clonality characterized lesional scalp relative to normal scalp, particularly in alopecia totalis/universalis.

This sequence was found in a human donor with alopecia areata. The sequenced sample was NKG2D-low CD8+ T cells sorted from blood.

CDR3: CASRGEGRSSYEQYF. The CDR3 DNA follows: TGCGCCAGCAGAGGCGAGGGGCGCAGCTCCTACGAGCAGTACTTC. The chain carries TRBV5-1 and TRBJ2-7; either TRBD1 or TRBD2 may supply D (5 bases each). Germline-derived CDR1 and CDR2 are SGHRS and YFSETQ. The CDR3 covers 15 residues. V lost 5 bases and J lost 0, with 15 bases in between.